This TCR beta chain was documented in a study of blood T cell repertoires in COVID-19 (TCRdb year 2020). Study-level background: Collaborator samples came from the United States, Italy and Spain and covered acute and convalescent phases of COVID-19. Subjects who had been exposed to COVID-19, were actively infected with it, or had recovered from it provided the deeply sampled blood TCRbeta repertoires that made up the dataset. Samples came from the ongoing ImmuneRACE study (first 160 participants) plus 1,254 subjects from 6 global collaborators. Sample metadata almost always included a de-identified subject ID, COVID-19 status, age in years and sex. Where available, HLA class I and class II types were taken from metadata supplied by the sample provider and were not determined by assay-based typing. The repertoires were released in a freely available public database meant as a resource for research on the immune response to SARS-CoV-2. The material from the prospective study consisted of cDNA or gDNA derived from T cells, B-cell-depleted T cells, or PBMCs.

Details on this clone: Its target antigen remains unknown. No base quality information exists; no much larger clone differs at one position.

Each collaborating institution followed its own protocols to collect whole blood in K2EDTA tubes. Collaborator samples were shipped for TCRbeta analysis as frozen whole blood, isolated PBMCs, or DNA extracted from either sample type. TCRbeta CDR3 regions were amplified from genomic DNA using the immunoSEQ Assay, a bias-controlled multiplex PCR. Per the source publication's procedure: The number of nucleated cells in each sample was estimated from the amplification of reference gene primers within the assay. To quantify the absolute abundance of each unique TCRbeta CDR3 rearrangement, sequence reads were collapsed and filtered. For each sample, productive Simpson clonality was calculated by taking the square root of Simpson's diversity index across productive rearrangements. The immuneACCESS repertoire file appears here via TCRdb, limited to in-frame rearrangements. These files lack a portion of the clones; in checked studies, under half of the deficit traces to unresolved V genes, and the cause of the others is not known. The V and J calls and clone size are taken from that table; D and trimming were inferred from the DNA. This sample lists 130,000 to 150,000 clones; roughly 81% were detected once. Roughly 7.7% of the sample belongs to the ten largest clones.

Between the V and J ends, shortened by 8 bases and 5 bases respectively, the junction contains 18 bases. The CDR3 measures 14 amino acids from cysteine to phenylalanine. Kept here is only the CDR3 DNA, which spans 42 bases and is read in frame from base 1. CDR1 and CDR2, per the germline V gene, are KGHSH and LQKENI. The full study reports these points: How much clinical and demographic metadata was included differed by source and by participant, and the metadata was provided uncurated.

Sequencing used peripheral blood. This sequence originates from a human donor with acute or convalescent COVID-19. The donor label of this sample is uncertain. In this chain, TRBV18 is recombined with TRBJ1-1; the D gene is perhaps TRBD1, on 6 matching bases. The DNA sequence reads TGTGCCAGCAGGTCCGAGGGGGAGTGGACTGAAGCTTTCTTT. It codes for CASRSEGEWTEAFF. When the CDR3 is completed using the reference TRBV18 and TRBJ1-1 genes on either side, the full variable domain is NAGVMQNPRHLVRRRGQEARLRCSPMKGHSHVYWYRQLPEEGLKFMVYLQKENIIDESGMPKERFSAEFPKEGPSILRIQQVVRGDSAAYFCASRSEGEWTEAFFGQGTRLTVV.